The rows below give T cell receptor beta chains drawn from one sample of a study of T cell repertoires in cytomegalovirus infection. MiXCR was run by TCRdb on the reads, yielding one entry per CDR3 protein. This repertoire shows about 220,000 distinct CDR3 sequences, 35% to 40% found once; its top ten account for around 60%. These receptors' targets are unknown. The sequences come from CD8+ T cells from cultured PBMCs, collected from culture after CMV antigen stimulation. These receptors came from a human donor in good health (CMV status not recorded). Some clones in this sample may be carry-over from other donors' samples. Each CDR3 is given with its conserved first and last residue. The D gene is left open where the match is weak. Only some rows state a clone size, as once, few, many or a class for expanded clones.

cdr3_nt,cdr3_aa,v_call,j_call,clone_size,d_call
TGTGCCAGCAAAAAGGGGGAAGGGATAGACAAAAACATTCAGTACTTC,CASKKGEGIDKNIQYF,TRBV27,TRBJ2-4,.,.
TGTGCCAGCAGTTTACTCGGGAGGACTCACGAGCAGTACTTC,CASSLLGRTHEQYF,TRBV27,TRBJ2-7,.,TRBD2
TGTGCCACCAGCAGAGACCCGCGGGGACGCACAGATACGCAGTATTTT,CATSRDPRGRTDTQYF,TRBV15,TRBJ2-3,.,.
TGTGCCAGCAGTTATAGACAGGGGAATGAGCAGTTCTTC,CASSYRQGNEQFF,TRBV6-5,TRBJ2-1,.,TRBD1
TGTGCCAGCAGCCCCGGGGGGAGTAGCGGGCGATTACCTTACTTC,CASSPGGSSGRLPYF,TRBV7-8,TRBJ2-4,.,TRBD2
TGTGCCAGCAGCTTTACGAGGGCGGCGGCAGATACGCAGTATTTT,CASSFTRAAADTQYF,TRBV7-9,TRBJ2-3,.,.
TGTGCCAGCAGCTCGACTAGCGGCCAAGAGACCCAGTACTTC,CASSSTSGQETQYF,TRBV7-4,TRBJ2-5,.,TRBD2
TGTGCCAGCTCACCGAGCCGGACAGACTATGGCTACACCTTC,CASSPSRTDYGYTF,TRBV18,TRBJ1-2,.,.
TGTGCCAGCAGTTTCCTTTCCGGGACGCCTAACTATGGCTACACCTTC,CASSFLSGTPNYGYTF,TRBV6-5,TRBJ1-2,.,.
TGTGCCTACGGACTAGCGGGGGGGAATGAGCAGTTCTTC,CAYGLAGGNEQFF,TRBV30,TRBJ2-1,.,TRBD2
TGTGCCAGCAGTCCTTACACGGGAGGCTACACCTTC,CASSPYTGGYTF,TRBV27,TRBJ1-2,.,.
TGTGCCAGCAGTTTATCGGAGGGAAACTTGGATGAGCAGTTCTTC,CASSLSEGNLDEQFF,TRBV27,TRBJ2-1,few,.
TGCGCCAGCAGCCAACGGGGGGGGGCGGGCGAGCAGTACTTC,CASSQRGGAGEQYF,TRBV4-1,TRBJ2-7,.,TRBD2
TGTGCCATCAGTGACCCTCTAGAAGTTTCGTCCTACGAGCAGTACTTC,CAISDPLEVSSYEQYF,TRBV10-3,TRBJ2-7,.,.
TGTGCCAGCAGGAGACACCACACTGAAGCTTTCTTT,CASRRHHTEAFF,TRBV6-1,TRBJ1-1,.,.
TGTGCCAGCAGCTGGACAGGGGTGGGCTACAACTTC,CASSWTGVGYNF,TRBV7-2,TRBJ1-2,.,TRBD1
TGCAGTGCTTTCAAATCGTTGCGGGAGGGAAACAATGAGCAGTTCTTC,CSAFKSLREGNNEQFF,TRBV20-1,TRBJ2-1,.,TRBD2
TGTGCCAGCAGCTTAGAAGCTTTATCCTACAATGAGCAGTTCTTC,CASSLEALSYNEQFF,TRBV7-6,TRBJ2-1,.,.
TGTGCCAGCAGTGGCCGGGGGACGGCGGAGACCCAGTACTTC,CASSGRGTAETQYF,TRBV7-8,TRBJ2-5,.,.
TGTGCCAGCAGTGAGAGGAACCCGCACAATGAGCAGTTCTTC,CASSERNPHNEQFF,TRBV2,TRBJ2-1,once,.
TGTGCCACCAGCAACAGCGGGACCGGGGAGCTGTTTTTT,CATSNSGTGELFF,TRBV15,TRBJ2-2,.,.
TGCAGTGCTAGAGATTACCGGGACAGAACCTTAAACTATGGCTACACCTTC,CSARDYRDRTLNYGYTF,TRBV20-1,TRBJ1-2,few,TRBD1
TGTGCCAGCAGCCCTGCCGCAAACGAGCAGTACTTC,CASSPAANEQYF,TRBV5-4,TRBJ2-7,.,.
TGTGCCAGCAGCCTGGACTTCTACAATGAGCAGTTCTTC,CASSLDFYNEQFF,TRBV6-6,TRBJ2-1,.,.
TGCGCCAGCAGCCAAGTCATCAGTTCAGGGAAGAACGAGCAGTACTTC,CASSQVISSGKNEQYF,TRBV4-1,TRBJ2-7,.,.
TGTGCCAGCAGGAAGCGGGGGTCACCCTACGAGCAGTACTTC,CASRKRGSPYEQYF,TRBV6-1,TRBJ2-7,.,TRBD2
TGTGCCACCGCTCTGGGGAGGGGACCCTACAATGAGCAGTTCTTC,CATALGRGPYNEQFF,TRBV15,TRBJ2-1,few,TRBD2
TGTGCCAGCAGCAACGAACCGGGACTGGAGTACGAGCAGTACTTC,CASSNEPGLEYEQYF,TRBV27,TRBJ2-7,.,.
TGTGCCAGCAGGCCGGACAGCCTTATTTTCGGCTACACCTTC,CASRPDSLIFGYTF,TRBV11-2,TRBJ1-2,few,.
TGTGCCAGCGGACAGGGCATGAACACTGAAGCTTTCTTT,CASGQGMNTEAFF,TRBV6-1,TRBJ1-1,few,TRBD1
TGTGCCAGCAGCCTGCCGGGACAGGGGACGGGAGGGTCCTACAATGAGCAGTTCTTC,CASSLPGQGTGGSYNEQFF,TRBV12-3/TRBV12-4,TRBJ2-1,few,TRBD1
TGTGCCAGCAGCCAAGACTATTGGGACAGGGGTAACTATGGCTACACCTTC,CASSQDYWDRGNYGYTF,TRBV4-1,TRBJ1-2,.,TRBD1
TGTGCCAGCAGTGAATGGGGCGGGGGCGTCTACAATGAGCAGTTCTTC,CASSEWGGGVYNEQFF,TRBV6-1,TRBJ2-1,.,.
TGTGCCACCAGCACCCACCGGACAGGGGGGCATCAGCCCCAGCATTTT,CATSTHRTGGHQPQHF,TRBV15,TRBJ1-5,few,TRBD1
TGTGCCAGCAGCCGGACCGGGACAGGGGGTAGAGATACGCAGTATTTT,CASSRTGTGGRDTQYF,TRBV7-8,TRBJ2-3,few,TRBD1
TGCGCCAGCAGCCGGGCCACAGGGTACACCGGGGAGCTGTTTTTT,CASSRATGYTGELFF,TRBV4-1,TRBJ2-2,.,.
TGTGCCACCCTACCCCCGGGACTAGCGGGAGTTGGTGATACGCAGTATTTT,CATLPPGLAGVGDTQYF,TRBV7-9,TRBJ2-3,few,TRBD2
TGCAGTGCTAAAGGGACAGAGACCCAGTACTTC,CSAKGTETQYF,TRBV20-1,TRBJ2-5,.,.
TGTGCCACCAGCAGAGAGGTGGGGCGTAGGGACGAGCAGTACTTC,CATSREVGRRDEQYF,TRBV15,TRBJ2-7,.,.
TGTGCCAGCAGTGAAACGAACCGGGACGATGAAAAACTGTTTTTT,CASSETNRDDEKLFF,TRBV25-1,TRBJ1-4,.,.
TGTGCCAGCAGCTTTCTCTCTGAAGGGACCCAGTACTTC,CASSFLSEGTQYF,TRBV7-9,TRBJ2-5,.,.
TGTGCCAGCAGCTTATGGGGTGGCACAGATACGCAGTATTTT,CASSLWGGTDTQYF,TRBV11-2,TRBJ2-3,few,.
TGTGCCAGCAGCGCATCGGCGGGGGAAAGGGGAGCTTTTTCGTACGAGCAGTACTTC,CASSASAGERGAFSYEQYF,TRBV7-3,TRBJ2-7,.,TRBD2
TGTGCCAGCAGCGCGGACAGGACAAACTCCTACGAGCAGTACTTC,CASSADRTNSYEQYF,TRBV6-1,TRBJ2-7,.,TRBD1
TGTGCCAGCAGTTTATATCCCCGTGGGGGGGCGCTTGGCACTGAAGCTTTCTTT,CASSLYPRGGALGTEAFF,TRBV28,TRBJ1-1,once,.
TGTGCCAGCAGCTTAACTAGCGGGAGGGGCGACGAGCAGTACTTC,CASSLTSGRGDEQYF,TRBV11-2,TRBJ2-7,.,TRBD2
TGTGCCAGCAGTTACCTCGACAGAGGAGGGTCGAACACTGAAGCTTTCTTT,CASSYLDRGGSNTEAFF,TRBV6-8,TRBJ1-1,.,.
TGTGCCAGCAGCCGGTTAGCGGGAGTCATTGAGCAGTTCTTC,CASSRLAGVIEQFF,TRBV12-3/TRBV12-4,TRBJ2-1,few,TRBD2
TGTGCCAGCAGCCTAGGGGGTGTCCGCGAGACCCAGTACTTC,CASSLGGVRETQYF,TRBV7-9,TRBJ2-5,few,.
TGTGCCTGGAGTCCGGGGACTCCAGAGCAGTTCTTC,CAWSPGTPEQFF,TRBV30,TRBJ2-1,.,.
TGTGCCAGCAGTTTACGGGGACAGGGGTATGGCTACACCTTC,CASSLRGQGYGYTF,TRBV27,TRBJ1-2,few,TRBD1
TGTGCCAGCAGTTACACACGACAGGGAGGGAATTACAATGAGCAGTTCTTC,CASSYTRQGGNYNEQFF,TRBV6-5,TRBJ2-1,.,.
TGTGCCAGCAGTGATCGGACAGGGTATAGCAATCAGCCCCAGCATTTT,CASSDRTGYSNQPQHF,TRBV6-1,TRBJ1-5,few,TRBD1
TGTGCCAGCAGCTTAGGATTCTCCCGGCGCAATGAGCAGTTCTTC,CASSLGFSRRNEQFF,TRBV7-7,TRBJ2-1,.,.
TGTGCCAGCAGCTGGACCCCGGGGACTAATAATTCACCCTTCCACTTT,CASSWTPGTNNSPFHF,TRBV11-1,TRBJ1-6,once,.